This TCR beta chain was retrieved from a study of blood T cell repertoires in COVID-19. Study at large: Acute-phase and convalescent COVID-19 samples originated in the United States, Italy and Spain.

V shed 0 bases, J shed 0 bases, and the junction held 3 bases outside the gene matches. Germline assignment: CDR1 SGHRS and CDR2 YFSETQ. The CDR3 loop spans 15 amino acids. Per the study methods: For nucleated cells, counts were estimated from reference gene primer amplification. The protocol was immunoSEQ multiplex PCR, while the TCRdb copy is restricted to in-frame clones and leaves out a portion. For V, J and clone size, that table is used; D and trimming come from the DNA. The data contain around 220,000 clones, 80% to 85% of them singletons. This clone was found once. Sample: peripheral blood. This chain uses TRBV5-1 with TRBJ2-7, with 7 positions matching TRBD2. This sequence was found in a man aged 30 to 39 with active or convalescent COVID-19. The CDR3 sequence: CASSLDRGSSYEQYF. CDR3 DNA: TGCGCCAGCAGCTTGGATCGCGGGAGCTCCTACGAGCAGTACTTC.